This T cell receptor (beta chain) is from a study of blood T cell repertoires in COVID-19. This table comes from immunoSEQ multiplex PCR, and its TCRdb copy is limited to in-frame clones, with some not included. Of under 110,000 clones in the sample, 84% are singletons; the top ten hold 13% to 15%. About this clone itself: Germline is not matched at one junction end, which may reflect a read error.

The sequenced material came from peripheral blood. The receptor was derived from a woman aged 55-70 years with acute or convalescent COVID-19.

The CDR3 DNA reads TGTGGGGGGGAGACCTACGAGCAGTACTTC. Encoded protein: CGGETYEQYF. The chain has TRBV20-1 and TRBJ2-7, with 7 positions matching TRBD2. The CDR3 consists of 10 residues. Germline V gene data show CDR1 as DFQATT and CDR2 as SNEGSKA (reference sequence).